The clone carrying this T cell receptor beta chain appeared a few times. The authors drew around 11 milliliters of peripheral blood from each donor. Isolation per sample recovered at least 7 million PBMCs. The data were taken from a study of blood T cells in healthy people across ages. About the research overall: About one barcoded beta molecule per two T cells was the capture yield of template switching.

For the second PCR, which ran for about 6 to 11 cycles, a sample-barcoded 5' primer and a J-beta primer mix were used. TCRdb ran MiXCR on the 5' RACE reads and lists one entry per CDR3 protein. The profile shows under 1,000,000 distinct CDR3 sequences, around 36% of them singletons. CDR1 and CDR2 from the germline V gene are DFQATT and SNEGSKA (reference sequence). The CDR3 length is 14 residues. The ends were cut back, 7 bases at V and 1 base at J, with 15 bases in the middle. The rearrangement joins TRBV20-1 to TRBJ2-3; D is uncertain. The source of this sequence is a man between 18 and 35 years old in good health. What was sequenced was blood. In DNA form, the CDR3 reads TGCAGTGTAACGCTGACATTGCGCACAGATACGCAGTATTTT. As protein: CSVTLTLRTDTQYF.